This TCR beta chain comes out of a study of vaccination and CD4 T cells after COVID-19. General study findings and limits: Convalescent patient numbers were relatively low, with no early post-infection timepoints.

CD4+ T cells that had been cultured provided DNA sequenced with the Oncomine TCR Beta short-read assay. TCRdb called the PCR reads again in MiXCR, with one record for every CDR3 protein. Among approximately 15,000 distinct CDR3 sequences, approximately 50% were seen once, and the ten largest hold roughly 4.4%. In the case of this clonotype: The antigen remains undetermined.

Germline CDR1 is DFQATT and CDR2 is SNEGSKA (reference sequence). The CDR3 runs to 14 residues. Trimming at V came to 3 bases and at J to 7 bases, leaving 3 bases not matched to a gene. Treatment denoted: 10-day PBMC culture with coronavirus spike peptide pools or control peptides (ViraFEST assay). The source is a human donor who had recovered from COVID-19. The sample consisted of CD4+ T cells from blood, cultured in vitro, taken before SARS-CoV-2 vaccination. The J gene is TRBJ1-6, the V gene TRBV20-1; 10 bases agree with TRBD1. DNA for the CDR3: TGCAGTGCTAGGGGACAGGGGTCGAATTCACCCCTCCACTTT. Its translation is CSARGQGSNSPLHF.